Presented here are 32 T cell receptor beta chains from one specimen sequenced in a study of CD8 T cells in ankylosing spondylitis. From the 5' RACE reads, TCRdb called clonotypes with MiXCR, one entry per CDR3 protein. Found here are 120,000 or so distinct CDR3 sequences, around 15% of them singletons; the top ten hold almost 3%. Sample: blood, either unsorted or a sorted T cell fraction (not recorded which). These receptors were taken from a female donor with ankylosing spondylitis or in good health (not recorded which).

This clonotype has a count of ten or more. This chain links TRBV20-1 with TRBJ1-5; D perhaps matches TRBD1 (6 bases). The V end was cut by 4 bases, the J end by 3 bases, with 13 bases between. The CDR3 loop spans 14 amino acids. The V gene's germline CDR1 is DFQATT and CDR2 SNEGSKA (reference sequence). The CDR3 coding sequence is TGCAGTGCTAAGTCGGGGGGCTCCAATCAGCCCCAGCATTTT. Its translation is CSAKSGGSNQPQHF.

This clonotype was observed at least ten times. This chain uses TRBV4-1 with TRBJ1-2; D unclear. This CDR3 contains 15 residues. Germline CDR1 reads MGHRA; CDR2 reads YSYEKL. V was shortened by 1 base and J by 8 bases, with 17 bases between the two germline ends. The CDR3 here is CASSQGGGGLGGYTF. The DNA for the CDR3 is TGCGCCAGCAGCCAAGGTGGCGGAGGTCTAGGAGGCTACACCTTC.

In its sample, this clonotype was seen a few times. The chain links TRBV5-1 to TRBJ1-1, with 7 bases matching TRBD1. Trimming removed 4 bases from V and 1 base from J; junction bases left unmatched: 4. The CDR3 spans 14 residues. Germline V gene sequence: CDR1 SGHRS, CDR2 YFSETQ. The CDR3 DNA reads TGCGCCAGCAGCACAGGGACAGAGAACACTGAAGCTTTCTTT. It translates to CASSTGTENTEAFF.

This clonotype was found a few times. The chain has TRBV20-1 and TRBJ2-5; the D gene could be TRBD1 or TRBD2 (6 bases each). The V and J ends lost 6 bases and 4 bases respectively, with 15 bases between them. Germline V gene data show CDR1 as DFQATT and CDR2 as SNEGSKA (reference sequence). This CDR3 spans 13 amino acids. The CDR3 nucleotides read TGCAGTGCACAAATGGGGGGCCCAGAGACCCAGTACTTC. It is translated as CSAQMGGPETQYF.

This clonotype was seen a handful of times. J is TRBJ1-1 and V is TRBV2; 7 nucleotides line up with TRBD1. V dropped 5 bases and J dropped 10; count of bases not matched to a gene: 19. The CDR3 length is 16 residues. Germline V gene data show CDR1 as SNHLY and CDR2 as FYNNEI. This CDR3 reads CASSQHGFGQGVVAFF. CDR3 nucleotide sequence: TGTGCCAGCAGTCAGCACGGATTTGGGCAGGGGGTGGTAGCTTTCTTT.

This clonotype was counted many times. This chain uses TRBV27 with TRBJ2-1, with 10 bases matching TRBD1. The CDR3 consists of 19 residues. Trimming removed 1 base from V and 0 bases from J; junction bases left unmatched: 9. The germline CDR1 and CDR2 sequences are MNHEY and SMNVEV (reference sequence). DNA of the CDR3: TGTGCCAGCAGTTTATTCGGGACAGGGGTTGGGGTCTCCTACAATGAGCAGTTCTTC. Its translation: CASSLFGTGVGVSYNEQFF.

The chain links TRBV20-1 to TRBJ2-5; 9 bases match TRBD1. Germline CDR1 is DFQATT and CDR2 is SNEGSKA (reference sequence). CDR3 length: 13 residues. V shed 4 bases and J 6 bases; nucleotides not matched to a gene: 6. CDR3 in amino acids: CSAIGQGMKTQYF. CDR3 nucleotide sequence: TGCAGTGCTATAGGACAGGGGATGAAGACCCAGTACTTC.

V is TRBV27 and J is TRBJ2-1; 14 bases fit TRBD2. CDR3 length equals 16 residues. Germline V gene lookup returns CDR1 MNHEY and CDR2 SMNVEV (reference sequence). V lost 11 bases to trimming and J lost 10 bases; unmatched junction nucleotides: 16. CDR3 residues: CASSEDGLAGGNEQFF. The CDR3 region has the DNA TGTGCCTCCTCGGAGGATGGACTAGCGGGAGGTAACGAGCAGTTCTTC.

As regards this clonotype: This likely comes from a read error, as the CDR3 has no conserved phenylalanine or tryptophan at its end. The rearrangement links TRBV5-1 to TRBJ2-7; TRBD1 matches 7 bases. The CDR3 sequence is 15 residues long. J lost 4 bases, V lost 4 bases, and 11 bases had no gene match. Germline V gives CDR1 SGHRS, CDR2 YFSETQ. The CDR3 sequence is CASSPGLGQLYEQYL. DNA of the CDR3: TGCGCCAGCAGCCCCGGACTGGGACAGCTTTACGAGCAGTACTTG.

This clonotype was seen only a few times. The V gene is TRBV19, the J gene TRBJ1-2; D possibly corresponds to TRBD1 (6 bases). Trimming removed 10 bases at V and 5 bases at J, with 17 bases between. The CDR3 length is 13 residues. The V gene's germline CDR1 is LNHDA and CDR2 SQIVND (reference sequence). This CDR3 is CATSRQVFYGYTF. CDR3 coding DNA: TGTGCCACCTCGAGACAGGTGTTTTATGGCTACACCTTC.

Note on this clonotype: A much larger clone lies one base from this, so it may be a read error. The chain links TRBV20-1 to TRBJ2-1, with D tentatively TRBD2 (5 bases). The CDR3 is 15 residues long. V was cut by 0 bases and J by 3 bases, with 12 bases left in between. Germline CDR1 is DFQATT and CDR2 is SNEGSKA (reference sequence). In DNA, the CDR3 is TGCAGTGCTAGAGATGGGCAGCGGAGCTACAATGAGCAGTTCTTC. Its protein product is CSARDGQRSYNEQFF.

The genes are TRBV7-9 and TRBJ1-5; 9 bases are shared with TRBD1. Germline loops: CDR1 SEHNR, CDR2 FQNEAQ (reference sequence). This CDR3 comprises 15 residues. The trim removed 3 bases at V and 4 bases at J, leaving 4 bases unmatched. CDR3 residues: CASSFGDRDNQPQHF. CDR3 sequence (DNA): TGTGCCAGCAGCTTCGGGGACAGGGATAATCAGCCCCAGCATTTT.

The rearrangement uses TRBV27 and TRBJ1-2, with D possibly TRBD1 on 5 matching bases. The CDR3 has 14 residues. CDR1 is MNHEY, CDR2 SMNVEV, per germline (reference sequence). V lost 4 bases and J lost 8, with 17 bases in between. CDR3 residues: CASSSGTPVQGYTF. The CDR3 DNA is TGTGCCAGCAGTTCAGGGACTCCGGTGCAGGGCTACACCTTC.

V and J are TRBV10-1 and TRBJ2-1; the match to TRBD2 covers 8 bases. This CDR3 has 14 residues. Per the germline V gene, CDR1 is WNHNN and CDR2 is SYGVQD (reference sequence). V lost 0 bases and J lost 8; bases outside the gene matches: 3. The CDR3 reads CASSESLGGDEQFF. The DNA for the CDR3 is TGCGCCAGCAGTGAGTCGCTCGGGGGGGATGAGCAGTTCTTC.

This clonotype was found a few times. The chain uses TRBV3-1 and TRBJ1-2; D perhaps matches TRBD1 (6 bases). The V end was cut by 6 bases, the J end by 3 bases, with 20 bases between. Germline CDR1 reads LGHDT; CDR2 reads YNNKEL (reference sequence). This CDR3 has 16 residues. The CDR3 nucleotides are TGTGCCAGCAGTCCAGCCGGGGGGCTCTCTGACTATGGCTACACCTTC. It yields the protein CASSPAGGLSDYGYTF.

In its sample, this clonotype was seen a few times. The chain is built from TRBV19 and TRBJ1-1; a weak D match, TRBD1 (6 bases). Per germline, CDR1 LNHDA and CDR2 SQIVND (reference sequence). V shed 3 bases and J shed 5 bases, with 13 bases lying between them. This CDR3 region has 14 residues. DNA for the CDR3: TGTGCCAGTAGTATCACAGGGAGTAAAACTGAAGCTTTCTTT. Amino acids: CASSITGSKTEAFF.

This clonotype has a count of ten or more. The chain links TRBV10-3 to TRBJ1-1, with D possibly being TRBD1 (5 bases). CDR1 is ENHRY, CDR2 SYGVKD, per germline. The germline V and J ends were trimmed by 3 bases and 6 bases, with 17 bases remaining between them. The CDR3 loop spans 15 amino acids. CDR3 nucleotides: TGTGCCATCAGTGAACGGGACTCCCTGGGTGCTGAAGCTTTCTTT. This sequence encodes CAISERDSLGAEAFF.

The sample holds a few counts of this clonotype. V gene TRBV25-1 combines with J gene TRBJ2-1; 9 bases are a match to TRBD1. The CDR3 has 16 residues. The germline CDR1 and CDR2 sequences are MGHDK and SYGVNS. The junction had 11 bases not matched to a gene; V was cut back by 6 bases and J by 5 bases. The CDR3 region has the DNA TGTGCCAGCAGGAGAGCCGGGACAGGGAGAGACAATGAGCAGTTCTTC. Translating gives CASRRAGTGRDNEQFF. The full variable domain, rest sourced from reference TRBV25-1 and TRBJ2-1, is EADIYQTPRYLVIGTGKKITLECSQTMGHDKMYWYQQDPGMELHLIHYSYGVNSTEKGDLSSESTVSRIRTEHFPLTLESARPSHTSQYLCASRRAGTGRDNEQFFGPGTRLTVL.

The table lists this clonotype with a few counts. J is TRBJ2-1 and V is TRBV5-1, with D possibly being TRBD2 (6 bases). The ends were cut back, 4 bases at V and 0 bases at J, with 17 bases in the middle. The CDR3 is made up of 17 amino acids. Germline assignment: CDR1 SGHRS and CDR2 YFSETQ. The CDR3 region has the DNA TGCGCCAGCAGCCCAACCTATAGCGGCAGCTCCTACAATGAGCAGTTCTTC. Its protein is CASSPTYSGSSYNEQFF.

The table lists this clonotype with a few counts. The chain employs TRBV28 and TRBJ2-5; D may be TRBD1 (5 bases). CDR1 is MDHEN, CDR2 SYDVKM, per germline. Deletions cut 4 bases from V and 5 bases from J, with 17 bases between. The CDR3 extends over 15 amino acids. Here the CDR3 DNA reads TGTGCCAGCAGTTATAAGGGGCGCGGTTGGGAGACCCAGTACTTC. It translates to CASSYKGRGWETQYF.

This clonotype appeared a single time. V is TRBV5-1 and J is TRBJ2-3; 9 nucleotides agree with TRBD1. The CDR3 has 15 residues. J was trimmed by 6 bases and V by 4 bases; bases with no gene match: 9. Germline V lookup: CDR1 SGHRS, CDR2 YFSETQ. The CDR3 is CASSPGTGPSDTQYF. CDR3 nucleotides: TGCGCCAGCAGCCCCGGGACAGGGCCTAGCGATACGCAGTATTTT. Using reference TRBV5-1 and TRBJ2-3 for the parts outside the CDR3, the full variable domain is KAGVTQTPRYLIKTRGQQVTLSCSPISGHRSVSWYQQTPGQGLQFLFEYFSETQRNKGNFPGRFSGRQFSNSRSEMNVSTLELGDSALYLCASSPGTGPSDTQYFGPGTRLTVL.

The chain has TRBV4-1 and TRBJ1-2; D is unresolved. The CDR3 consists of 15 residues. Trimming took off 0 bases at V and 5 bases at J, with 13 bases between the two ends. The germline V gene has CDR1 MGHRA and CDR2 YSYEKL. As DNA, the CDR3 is TGCGCCAGCAGCCAAGATTGGCAGGATGCGTATGGCTACACCTTC. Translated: CASSQDWQDAYGYTF.

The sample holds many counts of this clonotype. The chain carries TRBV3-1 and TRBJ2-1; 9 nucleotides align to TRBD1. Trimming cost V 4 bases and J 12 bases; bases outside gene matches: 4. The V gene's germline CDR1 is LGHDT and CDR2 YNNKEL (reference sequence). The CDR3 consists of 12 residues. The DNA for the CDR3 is TGTGCCAGCAGCCTAACGGACAGGGGGCAGTTCTTC. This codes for CASSLTDRGQFF.

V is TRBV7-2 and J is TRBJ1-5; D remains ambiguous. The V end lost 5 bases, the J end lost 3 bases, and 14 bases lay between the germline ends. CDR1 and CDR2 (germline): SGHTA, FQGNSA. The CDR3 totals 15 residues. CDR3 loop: CASSPAWGDNQPQHF. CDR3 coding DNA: TGTGCCAGCAGCCCCGCGTGGGGAGACAATCAGCCCCAGCATTTT. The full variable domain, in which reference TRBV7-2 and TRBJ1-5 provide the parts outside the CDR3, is GAGVSQSPSNKVTEKGKDVELRCDPISGHTALYWYRQSLGQGLEFLIYFQGNSAPDKSGLPSDRFSAERTGGSVSTLTIQRTQQEDSAVYLCASSPAWGDNQPQHFGDGTRLSIL.

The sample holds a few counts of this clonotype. The CDR3 DNA follows: TGTGCCAGCAGCCCAGACAGAGAGCAGTTCTTC. Its protein product is CASSPDREQFF. This chain uses TRBV7-9 with TRBJ2-1; tentative D call: TRBD1 (5 bases). Germline values: CDR1 SEHNR, CDR2 FQNEAQ (reference sequence). The CDR3 consists of 11 residues. Trimming pared 5 bases from V and 10 bases from J, leaving 9 bases between. The full variable domain, rest sourced from reference TRBV7-9 and TRBJ2-1, is DTGVSQNPRHKITKRGQNVTFRCDPISEHNRLYWYRQTLGQGPEFLTYFQNEAQLEKSRLLSDRFSAERPKGSFSTLEIQRTEQGDSAMYLCASSPDREQFFGPGTRLTVL.

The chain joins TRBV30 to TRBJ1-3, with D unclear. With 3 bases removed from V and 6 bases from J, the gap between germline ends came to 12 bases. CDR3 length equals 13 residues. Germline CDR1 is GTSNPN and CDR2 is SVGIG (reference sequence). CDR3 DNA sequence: TGTGCCTGGAGCGCGCGTCTTGCAAACACCATATATTTT. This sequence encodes CAWSARLANTIYF.

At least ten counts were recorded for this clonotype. CDR3 residues: CASSLHSGSDTQYF. The CDR3 nucleotides are TGCGCCAGCAGCTTGCATAGCGGGAGCGATACGCAGTATTTT. The rearrangement joins TRBV5-1 to TRBJ2-3; 9 bases line up with TRBD2. Trimming cost V 1 base and J 6 bases; bases outside gene matches: 3. CDR1 and CDR2 (germline): SGHRS, YFSETQ. The CDR3 length is 14 residues.

CDR3 bases: TGCGCCAGCAGACCATCCGTCGGATACGGGGCCAACGTCCTGACTTTC. Protein product: CASRPSVGYGANVLTF. The V call is TRBV4-1, the J call TRBJ2-6; no clear D gene. The CDR3 runs 16 residues. The germline V gene encodes CDR1 MGHRA and CDR2 YSYEKL. With 6 bases removed from V and 4 bases from J, the gap between germline ends came to 16 bases.

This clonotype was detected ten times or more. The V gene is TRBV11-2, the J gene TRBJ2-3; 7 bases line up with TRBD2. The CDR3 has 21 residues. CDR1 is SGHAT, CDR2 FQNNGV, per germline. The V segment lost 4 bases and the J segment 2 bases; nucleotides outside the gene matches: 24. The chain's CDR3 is CASSYRARSKLLAYHTDTQYF. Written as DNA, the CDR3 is TGTGCCAGCAGCTACAGAGCCAGATCTAAATTACTAGCGTACCACACAGATACGCAGTATTTT.

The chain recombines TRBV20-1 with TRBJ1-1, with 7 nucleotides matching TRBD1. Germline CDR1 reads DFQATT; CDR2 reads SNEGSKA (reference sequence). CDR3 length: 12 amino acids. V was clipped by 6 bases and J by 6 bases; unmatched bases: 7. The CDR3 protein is CSAQGVEAEAFF. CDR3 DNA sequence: TGCAGTGCGCAGGGGGTGGAGGCTGAAGCTTTCTTT.

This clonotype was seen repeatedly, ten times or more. The CDR3 nucleotides are TGCAGTGCTAGATCCTCTAGCGGGGGGGCGGGAGATACGCAGTATTTT. Protein product: CSARSSSGGAGDTQYF. This rearrangement joins TRBV20-1 to TRBJ2-3, with TRBD2 matching over 12 bases. The CDR3 is made up of 16 amino acids. Germline V gene sequence: CDR1 DFQATT, CDR2 SNEGSKA (reference sequence). Unmatched junction bases numbered 8, after V lost 2 bases and J lost 5 bases.

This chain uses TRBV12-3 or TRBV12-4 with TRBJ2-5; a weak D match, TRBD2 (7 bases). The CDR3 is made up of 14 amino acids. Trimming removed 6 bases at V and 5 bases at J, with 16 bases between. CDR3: CASRHRGAGETQYF. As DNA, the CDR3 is TGTGCCAGCAGACATCGGGGGGCGGGGGAGACCCAGTACTTC.